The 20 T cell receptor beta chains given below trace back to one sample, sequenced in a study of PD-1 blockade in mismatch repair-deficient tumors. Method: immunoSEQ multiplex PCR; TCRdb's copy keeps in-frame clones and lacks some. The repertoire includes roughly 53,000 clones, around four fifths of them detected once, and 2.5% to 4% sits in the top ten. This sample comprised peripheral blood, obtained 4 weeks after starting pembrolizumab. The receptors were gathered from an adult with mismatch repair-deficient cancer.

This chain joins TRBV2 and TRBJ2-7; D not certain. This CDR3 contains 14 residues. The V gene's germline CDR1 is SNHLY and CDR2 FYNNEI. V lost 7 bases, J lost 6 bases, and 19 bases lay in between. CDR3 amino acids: CASIERQTRFEQYF. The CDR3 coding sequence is TGTGCCAGCATAGAACGGCAAACCCGGTTCGAGCAGTACTTC.

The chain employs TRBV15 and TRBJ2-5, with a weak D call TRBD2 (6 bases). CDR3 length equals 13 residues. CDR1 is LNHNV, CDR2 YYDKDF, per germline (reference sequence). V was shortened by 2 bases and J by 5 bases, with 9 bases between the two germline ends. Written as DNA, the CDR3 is TGTGCCACCAGCAGACCTCGGGGGGAGACCCAGTACTTC. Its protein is CATSRPRGETQYF. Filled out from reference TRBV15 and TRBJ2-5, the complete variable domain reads DAMVIQNPRYQVTQFGKPVTLSCSQTLNHNVMYWYQQKSSQAPKLLFHYYDKDFNNEADTPDNFQSRRPNTSFCFLDIRSPGLGDTAMYLCATSRPRGETQYFGPGTRLLVL.

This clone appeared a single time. The CDR3 DNA sequence: TGTGCCAGCAGTTACTCGGCAGCTCAATCACCTTACACCTTC. Amino acid sequence: CASSYSAAQSPYTF. This sequence joins TRBV6-5 and TRBJ1-2; D not certain. This CDR3 is 14 amino acids long. The germline gives CDR1 MNHEY, CDR2 SVGAGI. V was shortened by 0 bases and J by 11 bases, with 16 bases between the two germline ends.

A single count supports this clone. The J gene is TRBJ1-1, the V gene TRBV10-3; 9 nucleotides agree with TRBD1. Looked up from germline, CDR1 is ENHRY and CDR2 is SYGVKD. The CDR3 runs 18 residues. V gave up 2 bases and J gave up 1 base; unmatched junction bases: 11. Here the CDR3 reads CAISEVWTGAATNTEAFF. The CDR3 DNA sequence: TGTGCCATCAGTGAGGTTTGGACAGGGGCCGCTACGAACACTGAAGCTTTCTTT.

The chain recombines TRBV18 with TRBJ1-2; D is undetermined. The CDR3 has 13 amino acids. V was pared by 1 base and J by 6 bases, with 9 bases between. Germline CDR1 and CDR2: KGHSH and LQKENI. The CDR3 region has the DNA TGTGCCAGCTCACCACAGGGTAGGGATGGCTACACCTTC. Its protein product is CASSPQGRDGYTF.

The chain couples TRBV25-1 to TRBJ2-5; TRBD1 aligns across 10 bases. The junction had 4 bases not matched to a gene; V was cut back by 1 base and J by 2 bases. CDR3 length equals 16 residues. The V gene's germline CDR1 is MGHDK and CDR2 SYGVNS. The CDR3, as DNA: TGTGCCAGCAGTGAATGGGGACAGGGGACTCAAGAGACCCAGTACTTC. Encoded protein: CASSEWGQGTQETQYF.

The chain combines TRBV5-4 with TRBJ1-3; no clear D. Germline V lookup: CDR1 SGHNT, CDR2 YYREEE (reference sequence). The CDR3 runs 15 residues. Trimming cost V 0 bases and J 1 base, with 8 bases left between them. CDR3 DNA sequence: TGTGCCAGCAGCTTGGCTGGGCCGTCTGGAAACACCATATATTTT. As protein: CASSLAGPSGNTIYF.

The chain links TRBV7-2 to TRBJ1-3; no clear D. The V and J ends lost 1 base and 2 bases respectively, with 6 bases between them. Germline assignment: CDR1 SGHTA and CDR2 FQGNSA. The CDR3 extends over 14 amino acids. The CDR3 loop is CASSLGGAGNTIYF. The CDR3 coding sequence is TGTGCCAGCAGCTTAGGTGGGGCTGGAAACACCATATATTTT.

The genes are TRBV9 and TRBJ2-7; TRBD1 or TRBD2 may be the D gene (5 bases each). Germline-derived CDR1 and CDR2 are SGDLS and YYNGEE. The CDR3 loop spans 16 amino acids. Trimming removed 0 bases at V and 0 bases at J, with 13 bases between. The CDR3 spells CASSVDVGELSYEQYF. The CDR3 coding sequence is TGTGCCAGCAGCGTAGACGTGGGGGAACTCTCCTACGAGCAGTACTTC.

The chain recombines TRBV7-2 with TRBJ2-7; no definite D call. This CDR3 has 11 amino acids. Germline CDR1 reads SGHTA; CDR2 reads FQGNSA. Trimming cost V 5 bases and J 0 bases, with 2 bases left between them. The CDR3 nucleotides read TGTGCCAGCAGCCTCTCCTACGAGCAGTACTTC. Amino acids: CASSLSYEQYF.

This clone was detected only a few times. Here the CDR3 DNA reads TGTGCCAGCAGCCAAAGGGGCCGTGGTGAAAAACTGTTTTTT. This gives the protein CASSQRGRGEKLFF. The rearrangement joins TRBV7-8 to TRBJ1-4, with D perhaps matching TRBD1 (5 bases). This CDR3 is built from 14 residues. Germline CDR1 reads SGHVS; CDR2 reads FQNEAQ. Trimming removed 5 bases at V and 7 bases at J, with 14 bases between.

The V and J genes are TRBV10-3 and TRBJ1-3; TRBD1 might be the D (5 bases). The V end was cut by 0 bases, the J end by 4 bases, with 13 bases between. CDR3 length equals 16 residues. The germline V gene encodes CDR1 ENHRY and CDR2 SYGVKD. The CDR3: CAISESRGANGNTIYF. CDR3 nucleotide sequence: TGTGCCATCAGTGAGTCGAGAGGGGCGAACGGAAACACCATATATTTT.

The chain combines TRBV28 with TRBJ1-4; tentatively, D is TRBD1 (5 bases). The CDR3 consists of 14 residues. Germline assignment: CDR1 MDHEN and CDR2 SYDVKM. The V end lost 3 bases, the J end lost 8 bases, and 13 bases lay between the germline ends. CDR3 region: CASSFDGPGEKLFF. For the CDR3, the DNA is TGTGCCAGCAGTTTTGACGGCCCAGGGGAAAAACTGTTTTTT. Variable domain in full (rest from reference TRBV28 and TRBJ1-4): DVKVTQSSRYLVKRTGEKVFLECVQDMDHENMFWYRQDPGLGLRLIYFSYDVKMKEKGDIPEGYSVSREKKERFSLILESASTNQTSMYLCASSFDGPGEKLFFGSGTQLSVL.

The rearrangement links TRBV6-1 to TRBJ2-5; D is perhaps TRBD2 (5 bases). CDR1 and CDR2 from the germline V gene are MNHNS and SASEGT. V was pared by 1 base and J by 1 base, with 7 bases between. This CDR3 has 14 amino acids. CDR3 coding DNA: TGTGCCAGCAGTGAAGGGGGAGTCCAAGAGACCCAGTACTTC. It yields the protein CASSEGGVQETQYF.

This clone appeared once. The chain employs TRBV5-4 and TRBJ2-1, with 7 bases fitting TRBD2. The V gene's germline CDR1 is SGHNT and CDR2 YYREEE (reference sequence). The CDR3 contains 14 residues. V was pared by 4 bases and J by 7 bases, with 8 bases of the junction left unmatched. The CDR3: CASSRRGVENEQFF. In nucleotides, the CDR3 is TGTGCCAGCAGCCGCCGGGGGGTAGAAAATGAGCAGTTCTTC.

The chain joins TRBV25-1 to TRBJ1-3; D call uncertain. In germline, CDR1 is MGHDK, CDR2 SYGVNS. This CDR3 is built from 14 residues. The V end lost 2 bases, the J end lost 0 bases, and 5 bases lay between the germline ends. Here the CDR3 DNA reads TGTGCCAGCAGTGAACCCTACTCTGGAAACACCATATATTTT. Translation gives CASSEPYSGNTIYF.

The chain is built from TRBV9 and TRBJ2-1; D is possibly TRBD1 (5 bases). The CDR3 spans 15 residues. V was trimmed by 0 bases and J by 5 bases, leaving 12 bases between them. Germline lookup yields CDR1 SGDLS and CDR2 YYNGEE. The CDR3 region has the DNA TGTGCCAGCAGCGTAGAAGGAAGCAGGGACAATGAGCAGTTCTTC. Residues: CASSVEGSRDNEQFF.

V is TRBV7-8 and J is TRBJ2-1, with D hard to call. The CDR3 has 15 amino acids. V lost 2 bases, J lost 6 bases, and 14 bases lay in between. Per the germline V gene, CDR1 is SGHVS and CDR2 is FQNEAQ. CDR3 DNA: TGTGCCAGCAGCTTAAAGGGAATCACCCCCAATGAGCAGTTCTTC. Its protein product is CASSLKGITPNEQFF.

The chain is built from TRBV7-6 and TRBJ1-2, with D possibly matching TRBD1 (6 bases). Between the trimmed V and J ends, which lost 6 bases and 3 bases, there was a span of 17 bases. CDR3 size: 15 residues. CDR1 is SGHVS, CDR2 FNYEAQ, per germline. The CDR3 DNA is TGTGCCAGCAGTTTCGGAGGGGGGAGCCACTATGGCTACACCTTC. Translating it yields CASSFGGGSHYGYTF.

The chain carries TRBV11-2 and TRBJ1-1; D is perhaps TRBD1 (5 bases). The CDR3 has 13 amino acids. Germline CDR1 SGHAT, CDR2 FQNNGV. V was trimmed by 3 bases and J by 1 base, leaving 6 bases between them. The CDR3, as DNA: TGTGCCAGCAGCTTTGGACAGAACACTGAAGCTTTCTTT. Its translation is CASSFGQNTEAFF. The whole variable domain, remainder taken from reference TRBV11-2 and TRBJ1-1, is EAGVAQSPRYKIIEKRQSVAFWCNPISGHATLYWYQQILGQGPKLLIQFQNNGVVDDSQLPKDRFSAERLKGVDSTLKIQPAKLEDSAVYLCASSFGQNTEAFFGQGTRLTVV.